This T cell receptor (beta chain) was sequenced for a study of identical twins. Template switching added a universal primer site; cDNA carried unique molecular identifiers. TCRdb called the 5' RACE reads again in MiXCR, with one record for every CDR3 protein. The sample has approximately 410,000 distinct CDR3 sequences, less than 20% seen once. This clonotype has only a few counts. What it binds is unknown. Study findings and constraints: Carriage of fewer insertions was seen in abundant cord blood beta clonotypes, whereas memory repertoires showed none. Out-of-frame alpha sequences shared between twins exhibited an excess of low generation probability.

Trimming took 0 bases from V and 2 from J; bases not matched to a gene: 3. The CDR3 extends over 16 amino acids. Per the germline V gene, CDR1 is SGHRS and CDR2 is YFSETQ. The sequence was collected from a man between 50 and 59 years old in good health. The sequenced sample consisted of naive T cells sorted from blood. This rearrangement joins TRBV5-1 to TRBJ1-3; 9 bases agree with TRBD1. The CDR3 region has the DNA TGCGCCAGCAGCTTGGATGGACAGGGGCCTGGAAACACCATATATTTT. It is translated as CASSLDGQGPGNTIYF.